This T cell receptor (beta chain) came from a study of T cell changes during pregnancy in multiple sclerosis. Between the trimmed V and J ends, which lost 5 bases and 1 base, there was a span of 11 bases. This CDR3 has 14 residues. Germline V gene lookup returns CDR1 SEHNR and CDR2 FQNEAQ (reference sequence). Libraries were prepared by immunoSEQ multiplex PCR; TCRdb keeps only in-frame clonotypes and omits some of them. In the table there are fewer than 70,000 clones, roughly 92% of which are singletons. The gene calls are TRBV7-9 and TRBJ1-1, with unresolved D. The sequence was collected from a female donor in good health, enrolled as a control in a pregnancy study. The specimen was CD8+ T cells from peripheral blood mononuclear cells, collected in the third trimester of pregnancy. The CDR3 region has the DNA TGTGCCAGCAGCCCCCAACAACAGAACACTGAAGCTTTCTTT. Protein: CASSPQQQNTEAFF.